This T cell receptor (beta chain) was captured by sequencing in a study of blood T cell repertoires in COVID-19. Germline values: CDR1 KGHSH, CDR2 LQKENI. The V and J ends lost 6 bases and 1 base respectively, with 8 bases between them. The CDR3 runs 13 residues. Assay used: immunoSEQ multiplex PCR; TCRdb lists only in-frame clones, some missing. Here the sample spans about 380,000 clones, 70% to 90% being singletons. This sequence originates from a woman aged 18 to 35 who had recovered from COVID-19. The sample comprised PBMCs or T cells enriched from blood (not recorded which). The chain is built from TRBV18 and TRBJ2-3; D may be TRBD1 (6 bases). The CDR3 DNA is TGTGCCAGCTCGACAGGTCGCACAGATACGCAGTATTTT. The encoded protein is CASSTGRTDTQYF.